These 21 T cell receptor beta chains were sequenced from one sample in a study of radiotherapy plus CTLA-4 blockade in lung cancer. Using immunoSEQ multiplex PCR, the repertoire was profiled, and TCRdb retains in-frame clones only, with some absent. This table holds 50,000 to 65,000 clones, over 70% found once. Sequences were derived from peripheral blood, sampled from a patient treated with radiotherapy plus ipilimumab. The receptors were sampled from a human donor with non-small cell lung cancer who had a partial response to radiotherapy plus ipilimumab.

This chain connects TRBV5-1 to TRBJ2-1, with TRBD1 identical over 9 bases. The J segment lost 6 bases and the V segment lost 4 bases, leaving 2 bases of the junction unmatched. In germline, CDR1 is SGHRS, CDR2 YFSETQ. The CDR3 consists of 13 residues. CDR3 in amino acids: CASSPGQGNEQFF. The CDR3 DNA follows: TGCGCCAGCAGCCCGGGACAGGGCAATGAGCAGTTCTTC.

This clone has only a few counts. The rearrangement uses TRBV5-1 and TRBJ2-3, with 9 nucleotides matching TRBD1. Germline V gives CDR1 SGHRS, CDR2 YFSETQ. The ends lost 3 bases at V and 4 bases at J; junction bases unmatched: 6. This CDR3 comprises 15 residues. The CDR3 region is CASSWGWTGADTQYF. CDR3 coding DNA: TGCGCCAGCAGCTGGGGATGGACAGGGGCAGATACGCAGTATTTT.

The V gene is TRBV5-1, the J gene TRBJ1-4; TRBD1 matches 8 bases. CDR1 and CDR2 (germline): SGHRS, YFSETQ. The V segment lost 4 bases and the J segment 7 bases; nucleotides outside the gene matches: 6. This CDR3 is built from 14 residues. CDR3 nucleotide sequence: TGCGCCAGCAGCCCCCAGGGGGCCGGTGAAAAACTGTTTTTT. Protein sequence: CASSPQGAGEKLFF.

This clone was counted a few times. The CDR3, as DNA: TGCAGCGTTGCTAGGTCAACCCTCTCCTACGAGCAGTACTTC. It translates to CSVARSTLSYEQYF. The chain couples TRBV29-1 to TRBJ2-7, with no clear D. Trimming stripped 4 bases from V and 0 bases from J, with 13 bases between. Germline V gene sequence: CDR1 SQVTM, CDR2 ANQGSEA. The CDR3 has 14 residues.

The CDR3 region is CASSQLGGGPTDTQYF. The CDR3 DNA reads TGTGCCAGCAGTCAACTAGGCGGGGGGCCCACAGATACGCAGTATTTT. This chain connects TRBV6-6 to TRBJ2-3; 8 bases agree with TRBD2. This CDR3 contains 16 residues. The V gene end was trimmed by 5 bases and the J gene end by 2 bases; junction bases not matched to a gene: 9. Germline CDR1 and CDR2: MNHNY and SVGAGI (reference sequence).

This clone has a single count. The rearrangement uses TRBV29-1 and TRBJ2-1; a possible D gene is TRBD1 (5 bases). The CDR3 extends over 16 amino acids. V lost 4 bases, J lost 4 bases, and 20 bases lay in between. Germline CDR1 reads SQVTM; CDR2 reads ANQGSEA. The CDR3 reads CSVGVPIRGTYNEQFF. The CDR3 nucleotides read TGCAGCGTTGGTGTCCCGATTAGGGGCACTTACAATGAGCAGTTCTTC.

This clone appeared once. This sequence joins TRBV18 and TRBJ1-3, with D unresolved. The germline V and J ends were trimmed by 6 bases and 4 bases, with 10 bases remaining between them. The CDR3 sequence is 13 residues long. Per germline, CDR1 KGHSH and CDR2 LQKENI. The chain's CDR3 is CASSNNGGNTIYF. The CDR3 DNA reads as TGTGCCAGCTCCAATAACGGGGGAAACACCATATATTTT.

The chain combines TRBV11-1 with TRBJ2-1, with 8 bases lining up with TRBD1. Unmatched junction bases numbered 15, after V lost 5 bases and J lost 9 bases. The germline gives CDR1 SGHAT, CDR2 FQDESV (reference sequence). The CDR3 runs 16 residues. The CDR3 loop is CASSRGEGQGRGEQFF. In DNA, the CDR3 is TGTGCCAGCAGCCGGGGTGAAGGACAGGGCAGGGGTGAGCAGTTCTTC.

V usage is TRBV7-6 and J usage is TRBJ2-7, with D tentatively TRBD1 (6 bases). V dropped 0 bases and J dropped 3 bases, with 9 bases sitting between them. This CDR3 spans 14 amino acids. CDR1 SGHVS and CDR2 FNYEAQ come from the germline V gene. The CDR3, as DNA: TGTGCCAGCAGCTTAGCGCGGACAGACTACGAGCAGTACTTC. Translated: CASSLARTDYEQYF.

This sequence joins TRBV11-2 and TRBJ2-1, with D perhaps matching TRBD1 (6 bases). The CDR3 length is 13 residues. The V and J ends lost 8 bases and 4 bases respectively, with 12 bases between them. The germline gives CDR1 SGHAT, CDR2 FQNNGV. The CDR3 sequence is CASQGTVYNEQFF. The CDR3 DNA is TGTGCCAGCCAGGGGACGGTATACAATGAGCAGTTCTTC. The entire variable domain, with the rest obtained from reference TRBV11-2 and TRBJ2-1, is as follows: EAGVAQSPRYKIIEKRQSVAFWCNPISGHATLYWYQQILGQGPKLLIQFQNNGVVDDSQLPKDRFSAERLKGVDSTLKIQPAKLEDSAVYLCASQGTVYNEQFFGPGTRLTVL.

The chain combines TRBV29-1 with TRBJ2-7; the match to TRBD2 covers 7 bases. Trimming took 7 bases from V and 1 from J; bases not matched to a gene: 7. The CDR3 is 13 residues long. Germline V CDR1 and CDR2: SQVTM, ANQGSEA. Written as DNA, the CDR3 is TGCAGCGCCCGGCGGGAGTTTTCCTACGAGCAGTACTTC. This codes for CSARREFSYEQYF.

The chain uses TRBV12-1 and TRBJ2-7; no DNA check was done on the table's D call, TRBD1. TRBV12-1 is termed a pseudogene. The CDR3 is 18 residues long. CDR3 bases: TGTGCCAGCAGCCCCGGACAGGAAGGGACCACTCGGGTTAAGGAGCAGTACTTC. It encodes CASSPGQEGTTRVKEQYF.

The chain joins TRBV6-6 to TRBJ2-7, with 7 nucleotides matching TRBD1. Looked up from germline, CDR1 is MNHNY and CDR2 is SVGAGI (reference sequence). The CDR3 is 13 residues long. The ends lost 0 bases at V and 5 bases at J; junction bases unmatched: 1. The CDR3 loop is CASSYSTGNEQYF. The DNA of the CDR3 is TGTGCCAGCAGTTACTCGACAGGGAACGAGCAGTACTTC.

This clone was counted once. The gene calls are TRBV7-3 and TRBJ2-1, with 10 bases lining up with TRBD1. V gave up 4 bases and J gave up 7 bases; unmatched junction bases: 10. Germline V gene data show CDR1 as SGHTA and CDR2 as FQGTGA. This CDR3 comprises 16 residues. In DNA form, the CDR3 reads TGTGCCAGCAGCTCGGGGGGCTGGGGACAGGGGAATGAGCAGTTCTTC. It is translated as CASSSGGWGQGNEQFF. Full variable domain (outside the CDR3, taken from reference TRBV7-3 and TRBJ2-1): GAGVSQTPSNKVTEKGKYVELRCDPISGHTALYWYRQSLGQGPEFLIYFQGTGAADDSGLPNDRFFAVRPEGSVSTLKIQRTERGDSAVYLCASSSGGWGQGNEQFFGPGTRLTVL.

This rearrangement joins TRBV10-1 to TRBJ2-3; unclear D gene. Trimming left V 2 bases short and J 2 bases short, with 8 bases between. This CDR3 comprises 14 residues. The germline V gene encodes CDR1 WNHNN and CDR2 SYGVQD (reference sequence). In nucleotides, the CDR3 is TGCGCCAGCAGTGAGGCAAGCACCACAGATACGCAGTATTTT. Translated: CASSEASTTDTQYF.

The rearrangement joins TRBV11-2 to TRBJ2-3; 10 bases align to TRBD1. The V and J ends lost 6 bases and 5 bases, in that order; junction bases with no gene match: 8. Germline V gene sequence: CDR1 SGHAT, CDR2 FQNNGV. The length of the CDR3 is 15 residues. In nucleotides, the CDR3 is TGTGCCAGCAGTCGGCCGGGACAGGGGATAGATACGCAGTATTTT. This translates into CASSRPGQGIDTQYF.

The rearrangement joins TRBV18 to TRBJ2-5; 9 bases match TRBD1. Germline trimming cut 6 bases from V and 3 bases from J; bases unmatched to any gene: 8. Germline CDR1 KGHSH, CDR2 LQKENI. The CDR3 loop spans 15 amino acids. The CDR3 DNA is TGTGCCAGCTCGACTTTAGGGACAGGGAAAGAGACCCAGTACTTC. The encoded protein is CASSTLGTGKETQYF.

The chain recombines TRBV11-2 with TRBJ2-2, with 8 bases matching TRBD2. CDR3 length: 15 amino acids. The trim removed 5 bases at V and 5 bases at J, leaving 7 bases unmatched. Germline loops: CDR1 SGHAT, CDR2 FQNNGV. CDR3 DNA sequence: TGTGCCAGCAGCGTCGCGGGGGGCCGGACCGGGGAGCTGTTTTTT. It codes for CASSVAGGRTGELFF.

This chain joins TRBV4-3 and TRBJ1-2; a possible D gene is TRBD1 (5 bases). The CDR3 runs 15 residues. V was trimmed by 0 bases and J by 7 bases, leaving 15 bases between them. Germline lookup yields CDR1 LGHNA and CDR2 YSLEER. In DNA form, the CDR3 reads TGCGCCAGCAGCCAAGACCGGGCAGGGATGGTTGGCTACACCTTC. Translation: CASSQDRAGMVGYTF.

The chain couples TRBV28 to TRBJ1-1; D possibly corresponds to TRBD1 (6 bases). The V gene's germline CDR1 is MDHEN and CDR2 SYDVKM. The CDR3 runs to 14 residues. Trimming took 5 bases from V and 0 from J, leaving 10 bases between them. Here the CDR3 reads CASSPGGLNTEAFF. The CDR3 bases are TGTGCCAGCAGTCCGGGGGGGCTGAACACTGAAGCTTTCTTT.

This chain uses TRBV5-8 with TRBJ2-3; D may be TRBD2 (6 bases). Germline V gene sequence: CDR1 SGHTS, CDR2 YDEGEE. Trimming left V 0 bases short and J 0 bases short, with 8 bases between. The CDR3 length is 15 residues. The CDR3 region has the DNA TGTGCCAGCAGCTTGGGGGGGGTTAGCACAGATACGCAGTATTTT. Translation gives CASSLGGVSTDTQYF.